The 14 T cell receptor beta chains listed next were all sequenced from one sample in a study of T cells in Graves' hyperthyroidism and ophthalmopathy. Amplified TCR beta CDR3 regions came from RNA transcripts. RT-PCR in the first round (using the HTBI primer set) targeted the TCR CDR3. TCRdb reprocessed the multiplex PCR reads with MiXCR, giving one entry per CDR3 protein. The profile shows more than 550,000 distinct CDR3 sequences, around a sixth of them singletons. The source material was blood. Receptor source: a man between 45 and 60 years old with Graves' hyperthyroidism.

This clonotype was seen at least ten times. The CDR3 protein is CATSDSGTSGYQETQYF. In DNA form, the CDR3 reads TGTGCCACCAGTGATTCGGGGACTAGCGGGTATCAAGAGACCCAGTACTTC. The chain recombines TRBV24-1 with TRBJ2-5, with 12 bases that match TRBD2. This CDR3 spans 17 amino acids. V trimming: 2 bases; J trimming: 2 bases; junction bases outside the gene matches: 5. Germline V CDR1 and CDR2: KGHDR, SFDVKD.

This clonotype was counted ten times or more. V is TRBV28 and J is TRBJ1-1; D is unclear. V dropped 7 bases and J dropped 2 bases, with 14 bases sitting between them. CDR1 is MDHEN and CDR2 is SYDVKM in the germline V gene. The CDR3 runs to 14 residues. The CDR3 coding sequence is TGTGCCAGCATAATAGGACCGCTTAACACTGAAGCTTTCTTT. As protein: CASIIGPLNTEAFF.

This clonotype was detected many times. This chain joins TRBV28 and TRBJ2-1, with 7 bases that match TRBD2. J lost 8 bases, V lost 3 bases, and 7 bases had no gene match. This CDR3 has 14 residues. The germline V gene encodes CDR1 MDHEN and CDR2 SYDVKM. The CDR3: CASSLREGPYEQFF. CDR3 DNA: TGTGCCAGCAGTTTGAGGGAGGGCCCCTATGAGCAGTTCTTC.

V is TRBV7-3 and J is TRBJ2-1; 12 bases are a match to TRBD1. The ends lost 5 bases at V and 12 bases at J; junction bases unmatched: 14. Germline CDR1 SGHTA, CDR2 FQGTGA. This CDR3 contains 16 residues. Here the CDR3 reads CASSPGGQGAGEGQFF. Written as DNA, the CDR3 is TGTGCCAGCAGCCCAGGGGGACAGGGGGCGGGAGAAGGGCAGTTCTTC. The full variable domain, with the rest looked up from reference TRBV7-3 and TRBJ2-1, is GAGVSQTPSNKVTEKGKYVELRCDPISGHTALYWYRQSLGQGPEFLIYFQGTGAADDSGLPNDRFFAVRPEGSVSTLKIQRTERGDSAVYLCASSPGGQGAGEGQFFGPGTRLTVL.

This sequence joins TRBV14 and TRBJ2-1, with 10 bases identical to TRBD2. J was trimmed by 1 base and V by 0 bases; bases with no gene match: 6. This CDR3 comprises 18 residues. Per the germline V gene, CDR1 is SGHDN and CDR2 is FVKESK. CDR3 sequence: CASSQEEPSGSSYNEQFF. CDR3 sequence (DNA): TGTGCCAGCAGCCAAGAAGAGCCTAGCGGGAGTTCCTACAATGAGCAGTTCTTC.

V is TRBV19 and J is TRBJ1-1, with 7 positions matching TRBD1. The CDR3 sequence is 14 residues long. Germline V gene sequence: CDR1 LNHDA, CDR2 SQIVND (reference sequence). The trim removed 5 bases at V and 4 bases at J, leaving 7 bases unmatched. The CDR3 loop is CASSPQGLITEAFF. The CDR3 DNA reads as TGTGCCAGTAGTCCACAGGGGTTGATCACTGAAGCTTTCTTT.

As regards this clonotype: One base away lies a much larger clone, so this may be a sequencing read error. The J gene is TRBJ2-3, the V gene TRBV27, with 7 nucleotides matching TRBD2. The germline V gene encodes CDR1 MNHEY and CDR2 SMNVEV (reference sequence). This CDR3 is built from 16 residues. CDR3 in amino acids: CASSFTGETSTDTQCF. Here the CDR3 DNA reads TGTGCCAGCAGTTTTACCGGAGAGACTAGCACAGATACGCAGTGTTTT.

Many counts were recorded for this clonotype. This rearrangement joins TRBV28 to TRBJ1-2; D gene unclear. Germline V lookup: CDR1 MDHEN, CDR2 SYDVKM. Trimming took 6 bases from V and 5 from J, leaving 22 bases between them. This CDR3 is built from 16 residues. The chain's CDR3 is CASRAFAEQPKYGYTF. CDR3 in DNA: TGTGCCAGCAGGGCATTCGCGGAGCAGCCGAAGTATGGCTACACCTTC.

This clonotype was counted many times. CDR3 in amino acids: CASSVQNSYEQYF. CDR3 in DNA: TGTGCCAGCAGTGTACAGAACTCCTACGAGCAGTACTTC. This chain links TRBV28 with TRBJ2-7; no firm D call. Trimming stripped 5 bases from V and 0 bases from J, with 8 bases between. Germline lookup yields CDR1 MDHEN and CDR2 SYDVKM. This CDR3 region has 13 residues.

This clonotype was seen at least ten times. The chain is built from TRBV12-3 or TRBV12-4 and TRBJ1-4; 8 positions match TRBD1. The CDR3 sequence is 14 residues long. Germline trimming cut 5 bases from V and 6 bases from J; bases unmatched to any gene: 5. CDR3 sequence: CASSLDREDEKLFF. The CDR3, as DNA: TGTGCCAGCAGTCTGGACAGGGAGGATGAAAAACTGTTTTTT.

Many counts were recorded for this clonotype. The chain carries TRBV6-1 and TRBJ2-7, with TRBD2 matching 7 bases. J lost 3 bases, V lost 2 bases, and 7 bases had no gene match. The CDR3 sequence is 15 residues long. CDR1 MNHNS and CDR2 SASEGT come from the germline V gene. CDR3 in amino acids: CASSETAGPIYEQYF. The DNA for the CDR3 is TGTGCCAGCAGTGAAACAGCGGGACCAATCTACGAGCAGTACTTC.

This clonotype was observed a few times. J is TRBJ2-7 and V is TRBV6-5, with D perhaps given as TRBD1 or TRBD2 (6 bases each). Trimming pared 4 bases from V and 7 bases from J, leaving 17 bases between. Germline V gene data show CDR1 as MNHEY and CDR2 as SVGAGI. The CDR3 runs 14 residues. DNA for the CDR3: TGTGCCAGCAGTTCGGGGGCTCGAGTTTTTGAGCAGTACTTC. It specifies CASSSGARVFEQYF.

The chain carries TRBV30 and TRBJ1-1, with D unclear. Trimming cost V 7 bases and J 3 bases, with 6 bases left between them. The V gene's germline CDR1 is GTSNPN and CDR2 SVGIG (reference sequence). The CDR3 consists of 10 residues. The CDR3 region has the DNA TGTGCCTACAGAGACACTGAAGCTTTCTTT. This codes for CAYRDTEAFF.

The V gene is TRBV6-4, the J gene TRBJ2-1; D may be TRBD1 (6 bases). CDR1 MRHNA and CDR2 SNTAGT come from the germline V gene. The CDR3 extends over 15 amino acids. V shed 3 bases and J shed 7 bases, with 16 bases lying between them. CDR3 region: CASSDGAWGHNEQFF. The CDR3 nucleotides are TGTGCCAGCAGTGATGGAGCGTGGGGGCATAATGAGCAGTTCTTC.